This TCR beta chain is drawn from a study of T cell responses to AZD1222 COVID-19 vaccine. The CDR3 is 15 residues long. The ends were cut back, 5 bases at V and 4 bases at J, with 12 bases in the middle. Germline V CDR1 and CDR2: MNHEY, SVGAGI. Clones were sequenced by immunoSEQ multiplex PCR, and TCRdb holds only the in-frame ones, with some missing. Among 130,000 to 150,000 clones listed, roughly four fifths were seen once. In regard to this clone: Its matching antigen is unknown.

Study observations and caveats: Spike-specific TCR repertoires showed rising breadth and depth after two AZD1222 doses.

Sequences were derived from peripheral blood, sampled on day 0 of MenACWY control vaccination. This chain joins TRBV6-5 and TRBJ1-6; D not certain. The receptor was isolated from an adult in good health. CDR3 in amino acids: CASSPRATYNSPLHF. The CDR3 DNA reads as TGTGCCAGCAGTCCCCGGGCTACATATAATTCACCCCTCCACTTT.